Listed below are T cell receptor beta chains from one sample, sequenced in a study of technical replicates of blood from a handful of donors. Assay used: immunoSEQ multiplex PCR; TCRdb lists only in-frame clones, some missing. The table shows about 80,000 clones, with roughly 98% occurring only once. The sample was T cells isolated from PBMCs. The origin of the receptors is a human donor in good health. Both conserved end residues are part of each CDR3. Fields, in order: J gene, D gene, clone size, V gene, CDR3 protein, CDR3 DNA. A D gene is named only where the DNA matches it firmly. Size values are once, few and many counts, or a class for expanded clones, and some rows have none.

TRBJ2-5,TRBD2,.,TRBV2,CASSEASGGRVAQYF,TGTGCCAGCAGTGAAGCTAGCGGGGGTAGGGTTGCCCAGTACTTC
TRBJ1-1,.,.,TRBV2,CASSPYREPSMNTEAFF,TGTGCCAGCAGTCCTTACAGGGAGCCCTCCATGAACACTGAAGCTTTCTTT
TRBJ2-1,TRBD2,.,TRBV5-6,CASSPGLADNEQFF,TGTGCCAGCAGCCCGGGACTAGCGGACAATGAGCAGTTCTTC
TRBJ1-5,.,.,TRBV19,CASSEQVYSNQPQHF,TGTGCCAGCTCCGAACAGGTATATAGCAATCAGCCCCAGCATTTT
TRBJ1-1,TRBD1,.,TRBV30,CAYGTGNNWNTEAFF,TGTGCCTACGGGACAGGGAATAACTGGAACACTGAAGCTTTCTTT
TRBJ1-5,TRBD1,.,TRBV28,CASSVDRAYSNQPQHF,TGTGCCAGCAGTGTAGACAGGGCGTATAGCAATCAGCCCCAGCATTTT
TRBJ2-7,TRBD2,.,TRBV27,CASSLGGSNNEQYF,TGTGCCAGCAGTTTAGGCGGGAGCAATAACGAGCAGTACTTC
TRBJ1-2,TRBD1,.,TRBV9,CASSIGTAYGYTF,TGTGCCAGCAGCATCGGGACAGCCTATGGCTACACCTTC
TRBJ1-2,TRBD1,.,TRBV6-1,CASSDRFDRDGYTF,TGTGCCAGCAGTGATCGTTTCGACAGGGACGGCTACACCTTC
TRBJ2-2,TRBD1,.,TRBV6-4,CASSEKGTGDTGELFF,TGTGCCAGCAGTGAAAAAGGGACAGGGGACACCGGGGAGCTGTTTTTT
TRBJ2-4,.,.,TRBV18,CASSPTENIQYF,TGTGCCAGCTCCCCTACAGAAAACATTCAGTACTTC
TRBJ2-3,.,.,TRBV6-1,CASIRDKSTDTQYF,TGTGCCAGCATCCGGGACAAGAGCACAGATACGCAGTATTTT
TRBJ1-1,.,.,TRBV13,CASSLGQGRTEAFF,TGTGCCAGCAGCTTAGGACAGGGTCGGACTGAAGCTTTCTTT
TRBJ2-1,.,once,TRBV5-5,CASSLVAGRYNEQFF,TGTGCCAGCAGCTTGGTGGCGGGTCGATACAATGAGCAGTTCTTC
TRBJ1-3,.,.,TRBV7-9,CASLGVSGNTIYF,TGTGCCAGCCTCGGGGTCTCCGGAAACACCATATATTTT
TRBJ2-1,TRBD2,.,TRBV30,CAWSAWTSGGADEFF,TGTGCCTGGAGCGCCTGGACTAGCGGGGGGGCCGACGAGTTCTTC
TRBJ2-2,.,.,TRBV18,CASSSYPRARGGENTGELFF,TGTGCCAGCTCCTCCTACCCGCGTGCGAGGGGGGGAGAGAACACCGGGGAGCTGTTTTTT
TRBJ1-1,.,.,TRBV18,CASSPRDFLGTEAFF,TGTGCCAGCTCACCTCGAGACTTCCTGGGCACTGAAGCTTTCTTT
TRBJ2-3,.,.,TRBV6-5,CASWTQRWDTQYF,TGTGCCAGCTGGACTCAACGTTGGGATACGCAGTATTTT
TRBJ1-5,.,.,TRBV4-2,CASSQDQGSNQPQHF,TGTGCCAGCAGCCAAGACCAGGGCTCCAATCAGCCCCAGCATTTT
TRBJ1-6,.,few,TRBV11-2,CASRQEGRNSPLHF,TGTGCCAGCAGGCAGGAGGGACGGAATTCACCCCTCCACTTT
TRBJ1-5,TRBD1,.,TRBV7-8,CASSFGTVNQPQHF,TGTGCCAGCAGCTTCGGGACAGTAAATCAGCCCCAGCATTTT
TRBJ2-1,.,.,TRBV11-2,CASSFGTGGSYNEQFF,TGTGCCAGCAGCTTTGGAACAGGTGGCTCCTACAATGAGCAGTTCTTC
TRBJ1-1,.,.,TRBV7-9,CASSLDPAGMNTEAFF,TGTGCCAGCAGCTTAGATCCAGCGGGCATGAACACTGAAGCTTTCTTT
TRBJ1-3,.,.,TRBV13,CASSQRGNTIYF,TGTGCCAGCAGCCAGCGGGGAAACACCATATATTTT
TRBJ1-1,TRBD1,.,TRBV30,CASHGTGQGTEAFF,TGTGCCTCCCACGGGACAGGTCAAGGTACTGAAGCTTTCTTT
TRBJ1-3,TRBD1,.,TRBV7-6,CASSFRDSGAISGNTIYF,TGTGCCAGCAGCTTCCGGGACAGTGGGGCCATCTCTGGAAACACCATATATTTT
TRBJ2-5,.,.,TRBV7-2,CASRGEETQYF,TGTGCCAGCAGGGGAGAAGAGACCCAGTACTTC
TRBJ2-7,.,.,TRBV21-1,CASTYRGAGLYREQYF,TGTGCCAGCACTTACCGGGGGGCGGGGCTCTACCGGGAGCAGTACTTC
TRBJ1-1,.,.,TRBV7-8,CASSLGGGGRTEAFF,TGTGCCAGCAGCTTAGGGGGCGGGGGTCGGACTGAAGCTTTCTTT
TRBJ1-5,.,.,TRBV18,CASSPEASNQPQHF,TGTGCCAGCTCACCAGAGGCTAGCAATCAGCCCCAGCATTTT
TRBJ2-7,TRBD1,.,TRBV5-1,CASSLTTPGQTAYEQYF,TGCGCCAGCAGCCTCACTACTCCGGGACAGACAGCCTACGAGCAGTACTTC
TRBJ2-1,.,.,TRBV10-2,CASGLTNEQFF,TGCGCCAGTGGACTAACCAATGAGCAGTTCTTC
TRBJ2-2,TRBD1,once,TRBV10-2,CASSGQGATGELFF,TGCGCCAGCAGTGGGCAGGGGGCAACCGGGGAGCTGTTTTTT
TRBJ2-7,TRBD2,.,TRBV4-1,CASSQERGLAGAEQYF,TGCGCCAGCAGCCAAGAGAGGGGACTAGCGGGAGCCGAGCAGTACTTC
TRBJ2-1,TRBD2,.,TRBV27,CASSLGTSGGREQFF,TGTGCCAGCAGTTTAGGCACTAGCGGGGGACGGGAGCAGTTCTTC
TRBJ2-3,.,once,TRBV5-1,CASSQEGPSTDTQYF,TGCGCCAGCAGCCAGGAGGGACCTAGCACAGATACGCAGTATTTT
TRBJ1-1,TRBD1,once,TRBV11-2,CASSSTGTGVGGTEAFF,TGTGCCAGCAGCTCAACTGGGACAGGGGTGGGGGGCACTGAAGCTTTCTTT
TRBJ1-5,.,.,TRBV19,CASTRGANADHQPQHF,TGTGCCAGTACACGGGGGGCGAACGCAGACCATCAGCCCCAGCATTTT
TRBJ1-6,TRBD1,once,TRBV30,CAWRWQGGSNSPLHF,TGTGCCTGGAGATGGCAGGGGGGTAGTAATTCACCCCTCCACTTT
TRBJ2-3,.,.,TRBV9,CASSSDTTDTQYF,TGTGCCAGCAGCTCGGACACTACAGATACGCAGTATTTT
TRBJ2-7,.,.,TRBV6-6,CASSHQPTGVTYEQYF,TGTGCCAGCAGTCACCAACCCACGGGAGTAACCTACGAGCAGTACTTC
TRBJ1-2,.,.,TRBV5-6,CASSGTGKEDYGYTF,TGTGCCAGCAGCGGAACAGGGAAGGAGGACTATGGCTACACCTTC
TRBJ2-7,.,.,TRBV5-4,CASSSRVSDAYEQYF,TGTGCCAGCAGCTCGAGGGTGTCTGATGCCTACGAGCAGTACTTC
TRBJ2-1,.,.,TRBV29-1,CSAPEAGTAYNEQFF,TGCAGCGCCCCAGAGGCGGGGACTGCCTACAATGAGCAGTTCTTC
TRBJ2-3,TRBD1,.,TRBV25-1,CASSELGRRGGGTDTQYF,TGTGCCAGCAGTGAATTGGGGCGTCGAGGGGGCGGCACAGATACGCAGTATTTT
TRBJ1-5,.,.,TRBV4-1,CASSKETGRNQPQHF,TGCGCCAGCAGCAAAGAAACAGGGCGCAATCAGCCCCAGCATTTT
TRBJ2-1,.,.,TRBV2,CASSEIHYSDEQFF,TGTGCCAGCAGTGAAATACACTATTCAGATGAGCAGTTCTTC
TRBJ1-2,TRBD1,.,TRBV15,CATMGQGSNGYTF,TGTGCCACCATGGGACAGGGGAGTAATGGCTACACCTTC
TRBJ2-7,.,.,TRBV11-3,CASSLGRGHYEQYF,TGTGCCAGCAGCTTAGGAAGGGGTCATTACGAGCAGTACTTC